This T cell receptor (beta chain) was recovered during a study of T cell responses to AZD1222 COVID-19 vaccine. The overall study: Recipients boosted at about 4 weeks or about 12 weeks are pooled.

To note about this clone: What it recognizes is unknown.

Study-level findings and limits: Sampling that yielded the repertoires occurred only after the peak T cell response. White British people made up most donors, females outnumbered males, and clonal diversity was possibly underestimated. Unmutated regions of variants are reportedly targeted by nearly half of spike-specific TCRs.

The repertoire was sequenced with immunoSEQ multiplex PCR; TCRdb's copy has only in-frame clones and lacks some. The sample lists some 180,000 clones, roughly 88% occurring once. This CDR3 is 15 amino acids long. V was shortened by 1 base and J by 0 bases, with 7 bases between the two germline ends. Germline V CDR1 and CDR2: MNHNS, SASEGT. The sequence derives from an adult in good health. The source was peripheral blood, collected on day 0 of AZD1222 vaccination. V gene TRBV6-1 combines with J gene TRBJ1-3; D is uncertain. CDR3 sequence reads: CASSEGAYSGNTIYF. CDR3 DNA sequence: TGTGCCAGCAGTGAAGGGGCGTACTCTGGAAACACCATATATTTT.